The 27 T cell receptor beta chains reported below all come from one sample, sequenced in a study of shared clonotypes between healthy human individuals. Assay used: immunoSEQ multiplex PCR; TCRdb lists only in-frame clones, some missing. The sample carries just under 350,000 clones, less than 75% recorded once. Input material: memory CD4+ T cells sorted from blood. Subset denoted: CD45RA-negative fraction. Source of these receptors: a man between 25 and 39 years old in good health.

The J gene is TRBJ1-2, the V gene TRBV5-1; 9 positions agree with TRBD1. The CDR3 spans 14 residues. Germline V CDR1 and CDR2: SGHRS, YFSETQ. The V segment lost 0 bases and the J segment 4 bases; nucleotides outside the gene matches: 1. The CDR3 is CASSLGDRAYGYTF. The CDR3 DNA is TGCGCCAGCAGCTTGGGGGACAGGGCCTATGGCTACACCTTC.

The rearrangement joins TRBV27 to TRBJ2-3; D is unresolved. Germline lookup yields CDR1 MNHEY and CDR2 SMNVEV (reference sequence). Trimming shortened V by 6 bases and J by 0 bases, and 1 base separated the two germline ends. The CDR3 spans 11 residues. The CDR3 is CASRSTDTQYF. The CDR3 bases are TGTGCCAGCAGAAGCACAGATACGCAGTATTTT.

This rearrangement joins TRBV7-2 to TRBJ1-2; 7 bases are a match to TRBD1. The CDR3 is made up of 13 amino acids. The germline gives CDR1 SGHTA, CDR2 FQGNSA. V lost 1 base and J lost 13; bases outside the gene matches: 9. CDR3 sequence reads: CASSLGGWRGRTF. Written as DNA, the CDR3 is TGTGCCAGCAGCTTAGGAGGGTGGAGGGGGCGCACCTTC.

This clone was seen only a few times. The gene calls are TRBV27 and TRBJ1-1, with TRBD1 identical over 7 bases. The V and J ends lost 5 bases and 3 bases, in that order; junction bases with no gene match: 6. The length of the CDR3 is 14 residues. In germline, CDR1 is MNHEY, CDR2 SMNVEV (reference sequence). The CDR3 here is CASSTAGGYTEAFF. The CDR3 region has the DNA TGTGCCAGCAGTACCGCAGGGGGATACACTGAAGCTTTCTTT.

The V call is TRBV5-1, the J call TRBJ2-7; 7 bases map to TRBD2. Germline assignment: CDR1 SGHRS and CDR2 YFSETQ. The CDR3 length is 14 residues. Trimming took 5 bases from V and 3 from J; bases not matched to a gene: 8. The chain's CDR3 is CASRSSGLNYEQYF. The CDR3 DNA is TGCGCCAGCAGGAGTAGCGGGCTAAACTACGAGCAGTACTTC.

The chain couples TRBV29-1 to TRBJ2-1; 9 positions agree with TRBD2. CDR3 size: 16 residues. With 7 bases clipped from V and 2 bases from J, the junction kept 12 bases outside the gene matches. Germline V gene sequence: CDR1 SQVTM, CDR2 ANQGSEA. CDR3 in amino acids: CSAASGTGRPYNEQFF. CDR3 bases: TGCAGCGCGGCTAGCGGGACCGGCCGCCCCTACAATGAGCAGTTCTTC.

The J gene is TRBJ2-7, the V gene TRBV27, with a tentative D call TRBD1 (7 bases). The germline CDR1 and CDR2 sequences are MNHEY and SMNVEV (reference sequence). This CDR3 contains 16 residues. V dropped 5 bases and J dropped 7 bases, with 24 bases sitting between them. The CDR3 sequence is CASSGEPRGRGVEQYF. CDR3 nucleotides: TGTGCCAGCAGTGGCGAGCCAAGGGGGCGCGGGGTAGAGCAGTACTTC.

Here the CDR3 DNA reads TGTGCCAGCAGCTTAACCAACGCCAACACTGAAGCTTTCTTT. Translating it yields CASSLTNANTEAFF. The chain employs TRBV7-8 and TRBJ1-1; no firm D call. In germline, CDR1 is SGHVS, CDR2 FQNEAQ. The CDR3 is made up of 14 amino acids. Trimming pared 2 bases from V and 2 bases from J, leaving 9 bases between.

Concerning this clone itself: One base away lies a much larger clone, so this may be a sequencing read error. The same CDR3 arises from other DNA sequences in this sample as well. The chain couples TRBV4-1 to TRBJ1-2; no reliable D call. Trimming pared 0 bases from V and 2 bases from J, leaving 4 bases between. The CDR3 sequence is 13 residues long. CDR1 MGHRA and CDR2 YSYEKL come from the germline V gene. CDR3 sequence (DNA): TGCGCCAGCAGCCAAGATGGGAACTATGGCTACACCTTC. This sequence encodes CASSQDGNYGYTF.

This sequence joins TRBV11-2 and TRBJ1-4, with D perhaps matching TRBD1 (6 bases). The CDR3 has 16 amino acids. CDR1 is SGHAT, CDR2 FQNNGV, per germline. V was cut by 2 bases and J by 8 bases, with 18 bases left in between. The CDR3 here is CASSLNQGTLREKLFF. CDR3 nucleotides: TGTGCCAGCAGCTTAAATCAGGGGACTTTAAGAGAAAAACTGTTTTTT.

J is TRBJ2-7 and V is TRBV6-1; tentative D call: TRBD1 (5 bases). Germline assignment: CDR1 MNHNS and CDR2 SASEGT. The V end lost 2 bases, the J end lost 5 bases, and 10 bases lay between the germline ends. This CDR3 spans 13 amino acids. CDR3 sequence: CASSEMAGNEQYF. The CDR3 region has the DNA TGTGCCAGCAGTGAAATGGCAGGGAACGAGCAGTACTTC.

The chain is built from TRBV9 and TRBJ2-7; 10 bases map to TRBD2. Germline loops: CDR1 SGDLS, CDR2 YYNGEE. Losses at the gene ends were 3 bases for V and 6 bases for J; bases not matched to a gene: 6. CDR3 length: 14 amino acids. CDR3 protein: CASSALGTSAEQYF. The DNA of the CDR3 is TGTGCCAGCAGCGCGCTCGGGACTAGCGCCGAGCAGTACTTC.

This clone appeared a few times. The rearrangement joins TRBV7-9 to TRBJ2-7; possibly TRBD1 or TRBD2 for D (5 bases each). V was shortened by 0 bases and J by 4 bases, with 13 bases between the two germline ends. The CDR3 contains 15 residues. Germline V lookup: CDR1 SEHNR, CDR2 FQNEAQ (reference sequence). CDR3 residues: CASSLALGTAYEQYF. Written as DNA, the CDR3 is TGTGCCAGCAGCTTAGCGCTAGGGACGGCATACGAGCAGTACTTC.

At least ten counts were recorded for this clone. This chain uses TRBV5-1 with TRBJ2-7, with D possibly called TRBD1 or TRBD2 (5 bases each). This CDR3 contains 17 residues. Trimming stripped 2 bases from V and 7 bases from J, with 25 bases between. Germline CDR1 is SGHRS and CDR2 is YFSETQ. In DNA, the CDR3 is TGCGCCAGCAGCTTCACTAGGATGGGACGAATCTTGGGTGAGCAGTACTTC. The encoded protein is CASSFTRMGRILGEQYF.

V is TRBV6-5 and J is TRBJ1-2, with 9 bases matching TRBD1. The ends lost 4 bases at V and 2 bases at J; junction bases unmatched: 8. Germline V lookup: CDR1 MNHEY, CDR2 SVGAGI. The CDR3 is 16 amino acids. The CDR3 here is CASSSRPGQGNYGYTF. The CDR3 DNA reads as TGTGCCAGCAGTTCAAGACCGGGACAGGGAAACTATGGCTACACCTTC.

The CDR3 DNA follows: TGCGCCAGCAGTGGCCGCGGGGGTAGCGGGGTTTCCTACGAGCAGTACTTC. This sequence encodes CASSGRGGSGVSYEQYF. The V gene is TRBV10-2, the J gene TRBJ2-7, with 8 bases matching TRBD2. Trimming at V came to 4 bases and at J to 1 base, leaving 12 bases not matched to a gene. This CDR3 has 17 amino acids. Looked up from germline, CDR1 is WSHSY and CDR2 is SAAADI.

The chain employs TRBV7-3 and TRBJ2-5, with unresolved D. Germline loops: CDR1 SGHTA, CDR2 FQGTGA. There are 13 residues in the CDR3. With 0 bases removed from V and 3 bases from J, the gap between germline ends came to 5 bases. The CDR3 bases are TGTGCCAGCAGCTTAACCTGGAAAGAGACCCAGTACTTC. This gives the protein CASSLTWKETQYF.

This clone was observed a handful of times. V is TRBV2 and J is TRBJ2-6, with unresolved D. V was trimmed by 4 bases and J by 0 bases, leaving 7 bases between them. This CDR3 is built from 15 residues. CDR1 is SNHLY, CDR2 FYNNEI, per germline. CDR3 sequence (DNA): TGTGCCAGCAGTGCAGTCAACTCTGGGGCCAACGTCCTGACTTTC. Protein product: CASSAVNSGANVLTF.

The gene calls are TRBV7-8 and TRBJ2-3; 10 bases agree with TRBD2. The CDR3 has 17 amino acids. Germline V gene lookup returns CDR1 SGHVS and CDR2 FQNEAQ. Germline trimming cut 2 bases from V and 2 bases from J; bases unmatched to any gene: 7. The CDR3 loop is CASSLSGTSGITDTQYF. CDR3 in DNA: TGTGCCAGCAGCTTAAGTGGTACTAGCGGGATCACAGATACGCAGTATTTT.

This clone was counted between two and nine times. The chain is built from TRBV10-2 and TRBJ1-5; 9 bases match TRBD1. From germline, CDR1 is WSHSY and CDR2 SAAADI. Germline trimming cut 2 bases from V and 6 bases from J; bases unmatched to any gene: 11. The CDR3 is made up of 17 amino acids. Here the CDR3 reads CASSETTGGGLSQPQHF. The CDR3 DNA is TGCGCCAGCAGTGAGACCACAGGGGGCGGGTTAAGTCAGCCCCAGCATTTT.

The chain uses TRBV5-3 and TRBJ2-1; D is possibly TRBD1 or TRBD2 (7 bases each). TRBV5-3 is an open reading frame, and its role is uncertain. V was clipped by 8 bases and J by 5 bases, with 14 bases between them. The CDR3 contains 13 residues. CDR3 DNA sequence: TGTGCCAGCAAGCGGGACAGAAACAATGAGCAGTTCTTC. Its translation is CASKRDRNNEQFF.

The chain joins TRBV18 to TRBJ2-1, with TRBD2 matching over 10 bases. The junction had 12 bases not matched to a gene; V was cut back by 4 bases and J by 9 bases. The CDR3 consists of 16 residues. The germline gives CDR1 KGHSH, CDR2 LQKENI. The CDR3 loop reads CASSLQALAGVGEQFF. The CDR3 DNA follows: TGTGCCAGCTCACTTCAAGCCCTAGCGGGAGTTGGTGAGCAGTTCTTC.

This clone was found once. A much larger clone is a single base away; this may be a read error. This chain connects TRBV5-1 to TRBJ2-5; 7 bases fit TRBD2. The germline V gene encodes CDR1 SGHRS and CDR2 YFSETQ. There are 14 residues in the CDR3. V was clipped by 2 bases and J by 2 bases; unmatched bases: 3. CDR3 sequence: CASSFFGGQETQYF. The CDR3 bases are TGCGCCAGCAGCTTTTTCGGGGGGCAAGAGACCCAGTACTTC.

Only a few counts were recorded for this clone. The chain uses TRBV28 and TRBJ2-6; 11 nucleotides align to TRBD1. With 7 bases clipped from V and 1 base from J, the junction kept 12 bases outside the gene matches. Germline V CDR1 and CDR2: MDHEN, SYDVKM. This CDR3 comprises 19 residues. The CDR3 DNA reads TGTGCCAGCAATTTGGACAGGGGGCGAGTAAGGTCTGGGGCCAACGTCCTGACTTTC. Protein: CASNLDRGRVRSGANVLTF.

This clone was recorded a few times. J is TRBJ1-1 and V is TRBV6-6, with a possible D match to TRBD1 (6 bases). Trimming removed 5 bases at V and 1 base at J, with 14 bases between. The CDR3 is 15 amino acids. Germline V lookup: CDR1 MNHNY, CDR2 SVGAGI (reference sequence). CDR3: CASSPAQGWNTEAFF. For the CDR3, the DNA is TGTGCCAGCAGTCCAGCACAGGGTTGGAACACTGAAGCTTTCTTT.

CDR3 loop: CAVRTSGSDTGELFF. CDR3 DNA: TGTGCCGTGCGGACTAGCGGGAGCGACACCGGGGAGCTGTTTTTT. This chain joins TRBV10-3 and TRBJ2-2; 13 positions agree with TRBD2. V lost 11 bases and J lost 3; bases outside the gene matches: 6. Germline-derived CDR1 and CDR2 are ENHRY and SYGVKD. There are 15 residues in the CDR3.

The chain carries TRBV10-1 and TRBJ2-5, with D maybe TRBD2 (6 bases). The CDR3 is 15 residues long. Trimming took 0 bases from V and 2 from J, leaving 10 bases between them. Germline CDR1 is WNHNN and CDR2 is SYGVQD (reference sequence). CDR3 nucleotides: TGCGCCAGCAGTGAGTCGCTAGCGAGACAAGAGACCCAGTACTTC. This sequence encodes CASSESLARQETQYF.